The 11 T cell receptor beta chains below were found in one sample sequenced in a study of cytomegalovirus exposure and HLA in healthy donors. PCR used 60 Vbeta primers and 13 Jbeta primers. The assay was immunoSEQ multiplex PCR, and TCRdb's table has in-frame clones only and misses some. The table lists 58,000 or so clones, roughly 80% of them singletons, with around 25% in the top ten. Sequenced material: PBMCs. These receptor sequences come from a woman aged 40 to 55 in good health and CMV-seropositive.

The genes are TRBV19 and TRBJ2-2; D remains unclear. The CDR3 covers 16 residues. V gave up 7 bases and J gave up 4 bases, with 19 bases separating them. Germline loops: CDR1 LNHDA, CDR2 SQIVND (reference sequence). CDR3: CASNSGAEELTGELFF. In DNA form, the CDR3 reads TGTGCCAGTAATTCTGGCGCAGAGGAACTCACCGGGGAGCTGTTTTTT.

J is TRBJ2-7 and V is TRBV10-1, with D tentatively TRBD2 (5 bases). CDR3 length equals 16 residues. The V gene lost 0 bases and the J gene lost 6 bases, with 18 bases spanning the gap. Germline CDR1 and CDR2: WNHNN and SYGVQD (reference sequence). Written as DNA, the CDR3 is TGCGCCAGCAGTGAGTCGTGGGAGAGAGGACCCTCCGAGCAGTACTTC. It is translated as CASSESWERGPSEQYF.

The rearrangement uses TRBV18 and TRBJ1-6; tentatively, D is TRBD1 (5 bases). The germline V gene encodes CDR1 KGHSH and CDR2 LQKENI. The germline V and J ends were trimmed by 3 bases and 7 bases, with 13 bases remaining between them. This CDR3 spans 15 amino acids. The CDR3 region has the DNA TGTGCCAGCTCACCGGTAGGGGATTCAAATTCACCCCTCCACTTT. It codes for CASSPVGDSNSPLHF.

This rearrangement joins TRBV13 to TRBJ2-3, with D unresolved. Germline assignment: CDR1 PRHDT and CDR2 FYEKMQ (reference sequence). This CDR3 contains 14 residues. The V gene lost 4 bases and the J gene lost 2 bases, with 10 bases spanning the gap. DNA of the CDR3: TGTGCCAGCAGCTCCGACACCTCCACAGATACGCAGTATTTT. Translated, it gives CASSSDTSTDTQYF.

This clone has a single count. The J gene is TRBJ2-1, the V gene TRBV5-1, with 9 nucleotides matching TRBD1. Germline CDR1 is SGHRS and CDR2 is YFSETQ. V trimming: 0 bases; J trimming: 14 bases; junction bases outside the gene matches: 6. This CDR3 is built from 13 residues. CDR3 sequence (DNA): TGCGCCAGCAGCTTGGCTGGGACAGGGCTCAAGTTCTTC. Translated, it gives CASSLAGTGLKFF.

J is TRBJ2-2 and V is TRBV6-5; D call uncertain. The V gene lost 2 bases and the J gene lost 1 base, with 2 bases spanning the gap. Looked up from germline, CDR1 is MNHEY and CDR2 is SVGAGI. The CDR3 is 13 amino acids. The CDR3 DNA reads TGTGCCAGCAGTTACCAGAACACCGGGGAGCTGTTTTTT. Amino acids: CASSYQNTGELFF.

In its sample, this clone was seen a few times. The rearrangement joins TRBV4-3 to TRBJ2-1; 8 nucleotides align to TRBD2. Germline lookup yields CDR1 LGHNA and CDR2 YSLEER. After removal of 2 bases from V and 1 base from J, the junction contained 4 bases not matched to a gene. The CDR3 totals 16 residues. CDR3 sequence (DNA): TGCGCCAGCAGCCAACGGAGCGGGGGATCCTACAATGAGCAGTTCTTC. This translates into CASSQRSGGSYNEQFF.

The CDR3 loop is CASSLVHLWGEDSPLHF. CDR3 bases: TGTGCCAGCAGCTTAGTACATCTCTGGGGGGAAGATTCACCCCTCCACTTT. The gene calls are TRBV7-9 and TRBJ1-6, with D possibly TRBD1 on 5 matching bases. The germline V and J ends were trimmed by 1 base and 8 bases, with 18 bases remaining between them. CDR1 and CDR2 (germline): SEHNR, FQNEAQ (reference sequence). The CDR3 totals 17 residues.

The chain uses TRBV10-3 and TRBJ1-5, with 7 bases that match TRBD1. Germline V gene lookup returns CDR1 ENHRY and CDR2 SYGVKD. Trimming removed 10 bases from V and 4 bases from J; junction bases left unmatched: 10. The CDR3 is 14 amino acids. CDR3 DNA: TGTGCCACCGACGACAGGGCATCAAATCAGCCCCAGCATTTT. This gives the protein CATDDRASNQPQHF.

This clone occurred once. V gene TRBV2 combines with J gene TRBJ1-5; tentatively, D is TRBD1 (5 bases). The germline V and J ends were trimmed by 6 bases and 8 bases, with 17 bases remaining between them. From germline, CDR1 is SNHLY and CDR2 FYNNEI. This CDR3 is 14 amino acids long. CDR3: CASSQIDRIEPQHF. The CDR3 nucleotides read TGTGCCAGCAGCCAGATCGACAGAATTGAGCCCCAGCATTTT.

This clone has just one count. V usage is TRBV7-9 and J usage is TRBJ2-1, with 9 bases aligning to TRBD2. The V segment lost 5 bases and the J segment 8 bases; nucleotides outside the gene matches: 13. CDR1 and CDR2 (germline): SEHNR, FQNEAQ (reference sequence). The CDR3 length is 16 residues. In DNA, the CDR3 is TGTGCCAGCAGCCCCAGCTGGGCGGGGGGGCTGGATGAGCAGTTCTTC. The encoded protein is CASSPSWAGGLDEQFF.